These 28 T cell receptor beta chains originate from one sample sequenced in a study of CD8+CD57+ T cells in acquired aplastic anemia. Whoever was chosen for sequencing had shown CD8+CD57+ cell expansion by flow cytometry. Profiling of TCR beta VDJ combinations and CDR3 sequences used genomic DNA as template. TCRdb processed the reads anew with MiXCR; each CDR3 protein has one entry. The sample holds some 150,000 distinct CDR3 sequences, about 54% seen once. Material for sequencing was sorted CD4+, CD8+, or CD8+CD57+ T cells (not recorded which) from PBMCs. The receptor set was obtained from a human donor with aplastic anemia.

In its sample, this clonotype was seen many times. The gene calls are TRBV29-1 and TRBJ1-1; D gene uncertain. The V end was cut by 4 bases, the J end by 1 base, with 10 bases between. The germline V gene has CDR1 SQVTM and CDR2 ANQGSEA. This CDR3 has 13 residues. In DNA, the CDR3 is TGCAGCGTTGCCAGGATGGGGAACACTGAAGCTTTCTTT. Its translation: CSVARMGNTEAFF.

The table lists this clonotype with many counts. V gene TRBV5-1 combines with J gene TRBJ1-2; a possible D gene is TRBD1 (6 bases). Trimming took 4 bases from V and 1 from J, leaving 20 bases between them. The CDR3 covers 17 residues. CDR1 SGHRS and CDR2 YFSETQ come from the germline V gene. This CDR3 reads CASSPVLQGDFNYGYTF. CDR3 bases: TGCGCCAGCAGCCCCGTCCTACAGGGTGACTTTAACTATGGCTACACCTTC.

The rearrangement uses TRBV5-1 and TRBJ2-7; D may be TRBD2 (6 bases). The CDR3 is 14 residues long. V was pared by 0 bases and J by 3 bases, with 10 bases between. Germline values: CDR1 SGHRS, CDR2 YFSETQ. The CDR3 bases are TGCGCCAGCAGCTTGGGGGACTGGAGCTACGAGCAGTACTTC. This translates into CASSLGDWSYEQYF.

V and J are TRBV20-1 and TRBJ1-3; no clear D gene. Per the germline V gene, CDR1 is DFQATT and CDR2 is SNEGSKA (reference sequence). Trimming removed 3 bases from V and 6 bases from J, with 12 bases in between. There are 13 residues in the CDR3. The CDR3 nucleotides read TGCAGTGCTAGTGGAGGAGCCGAAAACACCATATATTTT. Its translation: CSASGGAENTIYF.

This clonotype turned up a few times. This chain links TRBV3-1 with TRBJ2-2; maybe TRBD1 (6 bases). V was cut by 4 bases and J by 6 bases, with 12 bases left in between. The CDR3 runs 14 residues. Germline V CDR1 and CDR2: LGHDT, YNNKEL (reference sequence). The chain's CDR3 is CASSRDKMSGELFF. In DNA form, the CDR3 reads TGTGCCAGCAGCCGGGACAAGATGTCCGGGGAGCTGTTTTTT.

The chain combines TRBV25-1 with TRBJ1-4; D remains ambiguous. V was pared by 1 base and J by 7 bases, with 7 bases between. The V gene's germline CDR1 is MGHDK and CDR2 SYGVNS. This CDR3 has 13 residues. Written as DNA, the CDR3 is TGTGCCAGCAGTGAATTCGACGGTGAAAAACTGTTTTTT. This gives the protein CASSEFDGEKLFF.

J is TRBJ2-2 and V is TRBV6-5, with a possible D match to TRBD1 (5 bases). The germline CDR1 and CDR2 sequences are MNHEY and SVGAGI. Trimming removed 4 bases at V and 4 bases at J, with 16 bases between. This CDR3 is 16 amino acids long. CDR3 region: CASSSGHDPPTGELFF. The CDR3 nucleotides read TGTGCCAGCAGTTCCGGACACGACCCCCCCACCGGGGAGCTGTTTTTT.

This rearrangement joins TRBV4-2 to TRBJ2-3, with 8 positions matching TRBD2. V lost 1 base, J lost 0 bases, and 6 bases stayed unmatched. CDR1 and CDR2 (germline): LGHNA, YNFKEQ. The CDR3 totals 17 residues. The CDR3 bases are TGTGCCAGCAGCCAAGGCCTAGCGGGCTCTAGCACAGATACGCAGTATTTT. This translates into CASSQGLAGSSTDTQYF.

The chain joins TRBV27 to TRBJ1-5, with D hard to call. The CDR3 totals 13 residues. Germline CDR1 MNHEY, CDR2 SMNVEV (reference sequence). V lost 6 bases and J lost 4, with 10 bases in between. The CDR3 bases are TGTGCCAGCAGGAGGGTCCAGAATCAGCCCCAGCATTTT. Its translation: CASRRVQNQPQHF.

This chain connects TRBV11-2 to TRBJ2-3, with D maybe TRBD2 (5 bases). Germline V gene lookup returns CDR1 SGHAT and CDR2 FQNNGV. The CDR3 runs to 12 residues. V lost 5 bases to trimming and J lost 8 bases, with 11 bases between them. DNA of the CDR3: TGTGCCAGCAGCCCCGGAGGTAGTACGCAGTATTTT. It specifies CASSPGGSTQYF.

The chain links TRBV7-8 to TRBJ2-7; TRBD2 is a possible D gene (7 bases). From germline, CDR1 is SGHVS and CDR2 FQNEAQ. The CDR3 contains 15 residues. V was pared by 4 bases and J by 8 bases, with 21 bases between. The CDR3 loop reads CASSSASGLRGQQYF. CDR3 in DNA: TGTGCCAGCAGCTCCGCTTCGGGATTGCGGGGGCAGCAGTACTTC.

The chain joins TRBV15 to TRBJ1-2, with D possibly TRBD1 on 5 matching bases. The V end was cut by 4 bases, the J end by 8 bases, with 11 bases between. CDR3 size: 12 residues. Germline-derived CDR1 and CDR2 are LNHNV and YYDKDF (reference sequence). CDR3 in DNA: TGTGCCACCAGCACGGCGGGGCGCGGCTACACCTTC. Residues: CATSTAGRGYTF.

This chain uses TRBV10-2 with TRBJ1-5; the D gene is possibly TRBD1 (5 bases). Germline V gene lookup returns CDR1 WSHSY and CDR2 SAAADI. Trimming took off 4 bases at V and 3 bases at J, with 10 bases between the two ends. This CDR3 has 14 amino acids. CDR3 protein: CASSAQGNNQPQHF. CDR3 nucleotides: TGCGCCAGCAGTGCGCAGGGAAACAATCAGCCCCAGCATTTT.

In this sample, this clonotype turned up a few times. The gene calls are TRBV19 and TRBJ2-7; D ambiguous. The CDR3 spans 12 residues. Per germline, CDR1 LNHDA and CDR2 SQIVND (reference sequence). The germline V and J ends were trimmed by 5 bases and 4 bases, with 9 bases remaining between them. The CDR3 loop reads CASSFRGYEQYF. DNA of the CDR3: TGTGCCAGTAGTTTTCGAGGATACGAGCAGTACTTC.

This chain's CDR3 is CASSQERTANTEAFF. As DNA, the CDR3 is TGTGCCAGCAGCCAAGAAAGGACAGCTAACACTGAAGCTTTCTTT. The chain employs TRBV4-2 and TRBJ1-1; the D gene is possibly TRBD1 (6 bases). With 0 bases removed from V and 2 bases from J, the gap between germline ends came to 10 bases. In germline, CDR1 is LGHNA, CDR2 YNFKEQ. This CDR3 comprises 15 residues.

This clonotype was counted at least ten times. The genes are TRBV19 and TRBJ2-1; a possible D gene is TRBD2 (5 bases). The V gene lost 3 bases and the J gene lost 7 bases, with 7 bases spanning the gap. CDR3 length: 12 residues. The germline CDR1 and CDR2 sequences are LNHDA and SQIVND (reference sequence). CDR3 loop: CASSMRGNEQFF. The DNA for the CDR3 is TGTGCCAGTAGTATGAGAGGGAATGAGCAGTTCTTC. Drawing the rest from reference TRBV19 and TRBJ2-1, the complete variable domain is DGGITQSPKYLFRKEGQNVTLSCEQNLNHDAMYWYRQDPGQGLRLIYYSQIVNDFQKGDIAEGYSVSREKKESFPLTVTSAQKNPTAFYLCASSMRGNEQFFGPGTRLTVL.

The chain uses TRBV28 and TRBJ2-7; no reliable D call. This CDR3 has 12 amino acids. Germline V gives CDR1 MDHEN, CDR2 SYDVKM. V gave up 3 bases and J gave up 3 bases, with 6 bases separating them. The CDR3 loop reads CASSFQNYEQYF. The CDR3 DNA reads TGTGCCAGCAGTTTCCAGAACTACGAGCAGTACTTC.

The chain uses TRBV5-1 and TRBJ2-7; D is uncertain. The CDR3 is made up of 16 amino acids. Trimming took off 0 bases at V and 3 bases at J, with 16 bases between the two ends. CDR1 is SGHRS, CDR2 YFSETQ, per germline. CDR3 in DNA: TGCGCCAGCAGCTTGGTAGGGTCCGGGCCGAACTACGAGCAGTACTTC. Amino acids: CASSLVGSGPNYEQYF.

J is TRBJ1-4 and V is TRBV11-1; D is perhaps TRBD1 (5 bases). The CDR3 sequence is 14 residues long. Germline values: CDR1 SGHAT, CDR2 FQDESV (reference sequence). Trimming cost V 6 bases and J 8 bases, with 16 bases left between them. CDR3 sequence reads: CASSYRWGREKLFF. CDR3 nucleotides: TGTGCCAGCAGTTATAGGTGGGGACGGGAAAAACTGTTTTTT. The full variable domain, completed using reference TRBV11-1 and TRBJ1-4, is EAEVAQSPRYKITEKSQAVAFWCDPISGHATLYWYRQILGQGPELLVQFQDESVVDDSQLPKDRFSAERLKGVDSTLKIQPAELGDSAMYLCASSYRWGREKLFFGSGTQLSVL.

This clonotype was observed once. This sequence may be a read error, since a much larger clone differs from it by one base. The chain recombines TRBV27 with TRBJ2-7, with unresolved D. CDR3 length: 13 residues. CDR1 and CDR2 from the germline V gene are MNHEY and SMNVEV (reference sequence). CDR3 protein: CATSSGGNYEQYF. CDR3 bases: TGTGCCACCAGTTCGGGTGGGAATTACGAGCAGTACTTC.

This clonotype was picked up many times. CDR3 region: CASGYRSNQPQHF. The CDR3 DNA follows: TGTGCCAGCGGATACCGAAGCAATCAGCCCCAGCATTTT. J is TRBJ1-5 and V is TRBV6-2 or TRBV6-3; D is unclear. Germline values: CDR1 MNHEY, CDR2 SVGEGT. This CDR3 has 13 residues. Trimming removed 8 bases from V and 1 base from J, with 9 bases in between.

The chain is built from TRBV10-1 and TRBJ1-5; TRBD1 matches 7 bases. J was trimmed by 6 bases and V by 6 bases; bases with no gene match: 11. Germline V gene data show CDR1 as WNHNN and CDR2 as SYGVQD (reference sequence). There are 15 residues in the CDR3. CDR3 coding DNA: TGCGCCAGCAGGCTAGGGGGCGCTTCATTTCAGCCCCAGCATTTT. Residues: CASRLGGASFQPQHF.

The chain combines TRBV25-1 with TRBJ1-1; D gene ambiguous. Germline CDR1 is MGHDK and CDR2 is SYGVNS. Trimming took 5 bases from V and 6 from J, leaving 25 bases between them. This CDR3 region has 17 residues. Written as DNA, the CDR3 is TGTGCCAGCAGTCAAACGTTACGGCGGGGAGGTAACGCTGAAGCTTTCTTT. Translating gives CASSQTLRRGGNAEAFF.

This clonotype was detected ten times or more. V usage is TRBV6-1 and J usage is TRBJ1-1; 7 nucleotides match TRBD1. This CDR3 spans 15 amino acids. V lost 3 bases to trimming and J lost 4 bases; unmatched junction nucleotides: 8. CDR1 and CDR2 (germline): MNHNS, SASEGT. CDR3 DNA sequence: TGTGCCAGCAGTGATGGGAGGGGGCATGCCACTGAAGCTTTCTTT. It translates to CASSDGRGHATEAFF.

This rearrangement joins TRBV29-1 to TRBJ1-1; weak D call: TRBD1 (5 bases). Trimming pared 4 bases from V and 2 bases from J, leaving 8 bases between. From germline, CDR1 is SQVTM and CDR2 ANQGSEA. The CDR3 consists of 12 residues. The DNA of the CDR3 is TGCAGCGTTGGACAGAGTAACACTGAAGCTTTCTTT. Translating it yields CSVGQSNTEAFF.

This sequence joins TRBV10-3 and TRBJ2-7, with 9 bases fitting TRBD2. Trimming removed 3 bases from V and 2 bases from J; junction bases left unmatched: 5. Germline CDR1 and CDR2: ENHRY and SYGVKD. The CDR3 has 15 residues. CDR3 coding DNA: TGTGCCATCAGTGATTTGATAGCGGGAGCCTACGAGCAGTACTTC. Translated, it gives CAISDLIAGAYEQYF.

This chain links TRBV7-8 with TRBJ2-7; D is unclear. V lost 4 bases and J lost 3, with 7 bases in between. Germline CDR1 SGHVS, CDR2 FQNEAQ. This CDR3 comprises 12 residues. For the CDR3, the DNA is TGTGCCAGCAGCTCGGAGAACTACGAGCAGTACTTC. Translated: CASSSENYEQYF. Complete variable domain (other parts from reference TRBV7-8 and TRBJ2-7): GAGVSQSPRYKVAKRGQDVALRCDPISGHVSLFWYQQALGQGPEFLTYFQNEAQLDKSGLPSDRFFAERPEGSVSTLKIQRTQQEDSAVYLCASSSENYEQYFGPGTRLTVT.

Regarding this clonotype: This is likely a read error, given that the CDR3 carries no conserved phenylalanine or tryptophan at its end. Because the CDR3's place on the DNA is in doubt, the DNA is left out and the CDR3 is given as listed by TCRdb. The CDR3 here is CASRPGPFS. The chain joins TRBV19 to TRBJ1-1; the D call in the table, TRBD1, was not verified against the DNA. Both ends counted, the CDR3 spans 9 residues. Germline CDR1 and CDR2: LNHDA and SQIVND (reference sequence).